These 3 T cell receptor beta chains were all obtained from the same sample, sequenced in a study of T-cell memory formation after mild COVID-19 listed by TCRdb under 2021. The library came from 5' RACE. Data came from an Illumina NovaSeq 6000. The public reads were reprocessed in TCRdb via fastp at Q25 and MiXCR, keeping in-frame beta chains. Each CDR3 protein appears once, grouped with its most common genes and DNA. Within this sample are around 200,000 distinct CDR3 sequences, with roughly a tenth of them counted one time only. Of the sample, approximately 2.8% is held by the ten largest clones. Sequencing used PBMCs or a T cell subset sorted from them (not recorded which). Receptor source: a man aged 18 to 29 who had mild COVID-19 (a few samples of this study predate the infection). The sample titles of this study are shuffled in the database, so cell type and time point are left out; the donor was told from shared clones.

This clonotype has only a few counts. The chain links TRBV5-1 to TRBJ2-4; 7 nucleotides line up with TRBD1. Germline CDR1 SGHRS, CDR2 YFSETQ. V dropped 3 bases and J dropped 0; count of bases not matched to a gene: 6. The CDR3 covers 16 residues. The CDR3 DNA sequence: TGCGCCAGCAGCTGGGACAGTTCAGAAGCCAAAAACATTCAGTACTTC. It yields the protein CASSWDSSEAKNIQYF.

In its sample, this clonotype was seen a few times. V gene TRBV12-3 or TRBV12-4 combines with J gene TRBJ1-3; a possible D gene is TRBD1 (6 bases). This CDR3 comprises 16 residues. Deletions cut 6 bases from V and 0 bases from J, with 15 bases between. The CDR3 loop is CASRRRQVLSGNTIYF. CDR3 nucleotide sequence: TGTGCCAGCAGAAGAAGACAGGTACTCTCTGGAAACACCATATATTTT.

At least ten counts were recorded for this clonotype. The chain employs TRBV2 and TRBJ2-3, with 13 bases aligning to TRBD2. The germline gives CDR1 SNHLY, CDR2 FYNNEI. The CDR3 is 13 residues long. The ends lost 7 bases at V and 14 bases at J; junction bases unmatched: 9. The CDR3 nucleotides are TGTGCCAGCATTGGACTAGCGGGGGCACGGAGGTATTTT. Translated: CASIGLAGARRYF.